This T cell receptor (beta chain) was obtained from a study of blood T cell repertoires in COVID-19. Residents of 24 US areas, aged about 18 to 89 years, made up the participants. V lost 5 bases and J lost 2; bases outside the gene matches: 6. The CDR3 loop spans 15 amino acids. The V gene's germline CDR1 is SGHTA and CDR2 FQGTGA. As originally analysed: Reference gene primer amplification gave nucleated cell count estimates. Some clones are missing from TCRdb's copy, which holds only in-frame ones; the method was immunoSEQ multiplex PCR. V and J calls and clone size follow that table, whereas D and trimming were derived from the DNA. The sample lists about 200,000 clones; roughly 86% were seen once.

Sequencing was carried out using PBMCs or T cells enriched from blood (not recorded which). V and J are TRBV7-3 and TRBJ1-1, with 9 bases aligning to TRBD1. This sequence was found in a man in his forties with acute COVID-19. The CDR3 DNA reads TGTGCCAGCAGCCAAGGGACAGGGATAAACACTGAAGCTTTCTTT. Protein sequence: CASSQGTGINTEAFF.